The 32 T cell receptor beta chains reported below all come from one sample, sequenced in a study of tumor-infiltrating lymphocytes in primary liver carcinoma. Bulk tissue was left unsorted, and RNA and DNA were co-extracted from about 20-30 mg of it. A primer matching the constant region was used to make TCR beta cDNA from around 460 ng of total RNA. Three-round nested multiplex PCR performed with slightly modified ARM-PCR produced the TCR beta libraries. TRBV1-TRBV30 forward and Cbeta reverse primers drove the first two roughly 11-cycle rounds. From the multiplex PCR reads, TCRdb called clonotypes with MiXCR, one entry per CDR3 protein. The sample yields about 110,000 distinct CDR3 sequences, around 84% seen once. The sample consisted of liver tumor tissue from sampling region 3. Noted subset: tumor region T3, left-lateral pole. The receptors originated from a man aged 35-49 years with primary liver carcinoma and hepatitis B virus infection.

This chain links TRBV5-6 with TRBJ2-1; 11 nucleotides align to TRBD2. Unmatched junction bases numbered 11, after V lost 0 bases and J lost 9 bases. This CDR3 spans 17 amino acids. Germline V lookup: CDR1 SGHDT, CDR2 YYEEEE. CDR3 amino acids: CASSLAVRLAGSIEQFF. As DNA, the CDR3 is TGTGCCAGCAGCTTGGCTGTCCGACTAGCGGGAAGTATTGAGCAGTTCTTC.

Of note for this clonotype: The germline gene is not matched at one end of the junction; a read error may be the cause. The chain employs TRBV11-3 and TRBJ2-1; a possible D gene is TRBD2 (6 bases). CDR1 is SGHNT, CDR2 YENEEA, per germline. The length of the CDR3 is 14 residues. The CDR3 sequence: CDSNLTSIIGEQSF. Written as DNA, the CDR3 is TGTGACAGTAACTTGACTAGTATTATCGGTGAGCAGTCCTTC.

Comments on this clonotype: One junction end disagrees with the germline gene, perhaps due to a read error. The rearrangement links TRBV5-1 to TRBJ2-5; TRBD1 agrees at 7 bases. This CDR3 has 17 amino acids. Germline V gene data show CDR1 as SGHRS and CDR2 as YFSETQ. In nucleotides, the CDR3 is TGCGCCAGCAGCTTTTATCTACAAGAGACAGGGCGCGAGACCCAGTGCTTC. This gives the protein CASSFYLQETGRETQCF.

The V call is TRBV6-1, the J call TRBJ2-7; 7 bases fit TRBD1. The V segment lost 1 base and the J segment 0 bases; nucleotides outside the gene matches: 12. The germline gives CDR1 MNHNS, CDR2 SASEGT. This CDR3 is built from 18 residues. The CDR3: CASSEESNRGKDSYEQYF. In nucleotides, the CDR3 is TGTGCCAGCAGTGAAGAGTCAAACAGGGGTAAGGACTCCTACGAGCAGTACTTC.

Concerning this clonotype itself: It may be a read error: a sequence one base away is much more abundant. The CDR3 bases are TGCGCCAGCAGCTTGGCGGGGTGGGGAGGAGAGACCCGGTACTTC. It is translated as CASSLAGWGGETRYF. The chain links TRBV5-1 to TRBJ2-5, with D maybe TRBD2 (6 bases). Germline V gene lookup returns CDR1 SGHRS and CDR2 YFSETQ. The CDR3 contains 15 residues.

As regards this clonotype: The germline gene is not matched at one end of the junction; a read error may be the cause. This chain links TRBV11-1 with TRBJ2-4; 7 bases line up with TRBD2. The CDR3 contains 17 residues. Germline CDR1 and CDR2: SGHAT and FQDESV (reference sequence). The CDR3 DNA reads as TGTGCCAGCAGCTTTCCCAGGACTAGTGCGACCAAAAACATTAAGTACTTC. Protein: CASSFPRTSATKNIKYF.

Turning to this clonotype: At one end, the junction sequence differs from germline, possibly due to a read error. The chain links TRBV29-1 to TRBJ2-5, with D perhaps matching TRBD2 (5 bases). This CDR3 contains 15 residues. Germline CDR1 SQVTM, CDR2 ANQGSEA. CDR3 region: CSVEYAAGRSEIQYF. In DNA form, the CDR3 reads TGCAGTGTTGAATACGCGGCGGGTAGATCGGAGATCCAGTACTTC.

V gene TRBV6-1 combines with J gene TRBJ2-3; D remains ambiguous. Germline V gene lookup returns CDR1 MNHNS and CDR2 SASEGT. CDR3 length: 12 amino acids. V was pared by 9 bases and J by 1 base, with 8 bases between. CDR3 region: CASKPCTDTQYF. In DNA form, the CDR3 reads TGTGCCAGTAAACCCTGCACAGATACGCAGTATTTT.

A remark on this clonotype: Germline is not matched at one junction end, which may reflect a read error. The rearrangement joins TRBV10-3 to TRBJ2-7; TRBD1 aligns across 9 bases. This CDR3 is 13 amino acids long. Looked up from germline, CDR1 is ENHRY and CDR2 is SYGVKD. The CDR3 here is CTITPGQGYEQYF. Here the CDR3 DNA reads TGTACCATCACCCCGGGACAGGGCTACGAGCAGTATTTC.

With regard to this clonotype: One end of the junction varies from germline; a read error may be responsible. The chain has TRBV12-5 and TRBJ2-7; D possibly corresponds to TRBD2 (6 bases). CDR1 is LGHNT and CDR2 is FRNRAP in the germline V gene. The CDR3 is 13 residues long. The CDR3 DNA sequence: TGTGCCATTAAGGGGACTGGTTCCTATGAGCAGTACTTC. Amino acid sequence: CAIKGTGSYEQYF. Drawing the rest from reference TRBV12-5 and TRBJ2-7, the complete variable domain is DARVTQTPRHKVTEMGQEVTMRCQPILGHNTVFWYRQTMMQGLELLAYFRNRAPLDDSGMPKDRFSAEMPDATLATLKIQPSEPRDSAVYFCAIKGTGSYEQYFGPGTRLTVT.

With regard to this clonotype: The CDR3 carries no conserved terminal phenylalanine or tryptophan, so it likely arises from a read error. The chain couples TRBV29-1 to TRBJ2-1; TRBD2 might be the D (6 bases). Germline assignment: CDR1 SQVTM and CDR2 ANQGSEA. The V and J ends lost 6 bases and 4 bases respectively, with 13 bases between them. This CDR3 has 13 residues. The chain's CDR3 is CSVWELAYNEQFL. The CDR3 region has the DNA TGCAGCGTGTGGGAACTAGCTTACAATGAGCAGTTCTTA.

This clonotype was found once. This chain joins TRBV11-1 and TRBJ2-7; D gene uncertain. Per the germline V gene, CDR1 is SGHAT and CDR2 is FQDESV (reference sequence). The CDR3 has 13 residues. CDR3 loop: CVSRWKRFYEQYF. CDR3 nucleotide sequence: TGTGTCAGTAGGTGGAAGCGATTCTACGAGCAGTACTTC.

In regard to this clonotype: Since the CDR3 does not end with the conserved phenylalanine or tryptophan, this likely comes from a read error. The limits of the CDR3 on the DNA are not certain, so only TCRdb's listed CDR3 is given. V gene TRBV29-1 combines with J gene TRBJ2-7; the D segment call TRBD1 is taken from the table without a DNA check. The CDR3 numbers 13 amino acids, ends counted. CDR1 and CDR2 from the germline V gene are SQVTM and ANQGSEA. The CDR3 sequence: CSVTGTGRGEQYL.

This clonotype was detected only a few times. At one end, the junction sequence differs from germline, possibly due to a read error. V usage is TRBV29-1 and J usage is TRBJ2-1; no reliable D call. Germline V gives CDR1 SQVTM, CDR2 ANQGSEA. The CDR3 covers 12 residues. CDR3 residues: CSVDSRIHEQLF. The CDR3 nucleotides are TGCAGTGTAGATTCAAGAATCCATGAGCAGTTATTC.

Points on this clonotype: The junction departs from germline at one end; a sequencing error may be responsible. V and J are TRBV6-5 and TRBJ2-2; possibly TRBD2 for D (5 bases). This CDR3 is built from 15 residues. Per the germline V gene, CDR1 is MNHEY and CDR2 is SVGAGI. This CDR3 reads CASSYSGIHTGELFF. For the CDR3, the DNA is TGTGCCAGCAGTTACTCAGGGATTCACACCGGGGAACTGTTTTTT.

On this clonotype: An end of the junction does not agree with germline; a read error may underlie this. The V and J genes are TRBV6-4 and TRBJ1-2; D is perhaps TRBD1 (5 bases). CDR1 is MRHNA and CDR2 is SNTAGT in the germline V gene. This CDR3 has 15 residues. CDR3 protein: CANSPNLGTNYDYTF. As DNA, the CDR3 is TGTGCCAACAGTCCCAACTTGGGGACTAACTATGACTACACCTTC.

Regarding this clonotype: Sequence at one end of the junction differs from germline and may be a read error. The chain is built from TRBV11-3 and TRBJ2-1; D is unresolved. Germline CDR1 is SGHNT and CDR2 is YENEEA. The CDR3 consists of 14 residues. The CDR3 DNA is TGTGCCGGCAACTTAGGCGTCTCGAACAATGAGCAGTTTTTC. It codes for CAGNLGVSNNEQFF. The full variable domain, in which reference TRBV11-3 and TRBJ2-1 provide the parts outside the CDR3, is EAGVVQSPRYKIIEKKQPVAFWCNPISGHNTLYWYLQNLGQGPELLIRYENEEAVDDSQLPKDRFSAERLKGVDSTLKIQPAELGDSAVYLCAGNLGVSNNEQFFGPGTRLTVL.

The V and J genes are TRBV15 and TRBJ1-1, with D maybe TRBD1 (6 bases). With 0 bases removed from V and 7 bases from J, the gap between germline ends came to 15 bases. This CDR3 has 15 amino acids. Germline V lookup: CDR1 LNHNV, CDR2 YYDKDF (reference sequence). The CDR3 region has the DNA TGTGCCACCAGCAGAGATGTGGGGGCGCATAATGAAGCTTTCTTT. This codes for CATSRDVGAHNEAFF.

The gene calls are TRBV29-1 and TRBJ2-7; either TRBD1 or TRBD2 may supply D (5 bases each). The ends were cut back, 7 bases at V and 11 bases at J, with 33 bases in the middle. There are 16 residues in the CDR3. Per the germline V gene, CDR1 is SQVTM and CDR2 is ANQGSEA. Written as DNA, the CDR3 is TGCAGCGCCATGACATCTGGGACCGGTACTCCCTATGAGAAGTACTTC. Translated: CSAMTSGTGTPYEKYF.

A note on this clonotype: This may stem from a read error, because a much larger clone lies one nucleotide away. J is TRBJ2-7 and V is TRBV19; 8 positions match TRBD2. This CDR3 spans 15 amino acids. Looked up from germline, CDR1 is LNHDA and CDR2 is SQIVND (reference sequence). V lost 7 bases and J lost 6; bases outside the gene matches: 14. The CDR3, as DNA: TGTGCCAGTAATTCCGGTGGGACTAGTATTTTCGAGCAGTACTTC. Translated: CASNSGGTSIFEQYF.

In regard to this clonotype: Because it lacks the conserved phenylalanine or tryptophan at the end, this CDR3 is likely a read error. J is TRBJ1-2 and V is TRBV7-8, with D hard to call. The CDR3 has 12 residues. Germline CDR1 and CDR2: SGHVS and FQNEAQ. The CDR3 DNA reads as TGTGCAAGCAGCTTTCTGGCGGGAGGCTACACCTCC. Amino acid sequence: CASSFLAGGYTS.

The chain joins TRBV11-1 to TRBJ1-2; unclear D gene. The germline CDR1 and CDR2 sequences are SGHAT and FQDESV (reference sequence). The CDR3 loop spans 13 amino acids. V lost 9 bases, J lost 1 base, and 12 bases lay in between. The CDR3: CASSLVRNYGYTF. CDR3 nucleotides: TGTGCCAGTAGTTTGGTCCGTAACTATGGCTACACCTTC.

Concerning this clonotype itself: The conserved closing phenylalanine or tryptophan is absent in this CDR3, likely reflecting a read error. This chain connects TRBV6-2 or TRBV6-3 to TRBJ2-1, with D possibly matching TRBD1 (5 bases). This CDR3 comprises 12 residues. Germline assignment: CDR1 MNHEY and CDR2 SVGEGT. The CDR3 bases are TGTGCCAGCATTTACAGGAGCGCTGAGCAGTTCGTC. Its translation: CASIYRSAEQFV.

In regard to this clonotype: The junction shows a germline mismatch at one end, possibly a read error. V usage is TRBV12-3 or TRBV12-4 and J usage is TRBJ1-2; no clear D gene. The CDR3 contains 12 residues. The CDR3 bases are TGTACCAGCAGTTTGGGTGTATATGGCTACACTTTC. It is translated as CTSSLGVYGYTF.

On this clonotype itself: This sequence may be a read error, since a much larger clone differs from it by one base. This sequence joins TRBV28 and TRBJ2-3; weak D call: TRBD2 (7 bases). This CDR3 has 17 residues. The germline V gene encodes CDR1 MDHEN and CDR2 SYDVKM. V was cut by 3 bases and J by 0 bases, with 16 bases left in between. CDR3 loop: CASSFGGGGTSTDTQYF. CDR3 DNA: TGTGCCAGCAGTTTCGGAGGGGGGGGGACCAGCACAGATACGCAGTATTTT.

Of note for this clonotype: At one end, the junction sequence differs from germline, possibly due to a read error. J is TRBJ2-1 and V is TRBV5-1, with 10 bases identical to TRBD1. Germline loops: CDR1 SGHRS, CDR2 YFSETQ. This CDR3 comprises 16 residues. CDR3 in DNA: TGCGCCAGCAGCTTAAAGCTGGGACAGGGGTACAATGAGCAGCTCTTC. Amino acid sequence: CASSLKLGQGYNEQLF.

As to this clonotype: At one end, the junction sequence differs from germline, possibly due to a read error. The rearrangement joins TRBV6-2 or TRBV6-3 to TRBJ1-2; possible D gene TRBD1, 5 bases. Germline V CDR1 and CDR2: MNHEY, SVGEGT. CDR3 length: 15 residues. The CDR3 DNA reads TGTGCCACCAGTTACACCGGCAGGGATCATTATGGCTACACCTTC. Protein product: CATSYTGRDHYGYTF.

As concerns this clonotype: Here the CDR3 omits its conserved ending phenylalanine or tryptophan, so a read error is the likely source. The rearrangement links TRBV6-5 to TRBJ2-3, with 7 bases identical to TRBD1. The germline CDR1 and CDR2 sequences are MNHEY and SVGAGI. CDR3 length equals 14 residues. This CDR3 is CASKRIGGTDMQYL. The CDR3 DNA reads TGTGCCAGCAAAAGGATAGGGGGCACAGATATGCAGTATTTG.

There are a few counts of this clonotype. V usage is TRBV19 and J usage is TRBJ2-1; 8 nucleotides match TRBD2. The trim removed 5 bases at V and 4 bases at J, leaving 7 bases unmatched. The CDR3 is 15 residues long. Per the germline V gene, CDR1 is LNHDA and CDR2 is SQIVND (reference sequence). The CDR3 sequence: CASSPLAGQYNEQFF. CDR3 sequence (DNA): TGTGCCAGTAGTCCTTTAGCGGGACAATACAATGAGCAGTTCTTC.

This chain connects TRBV29-1 to TRBJ1-5; D unclear. The CDR3 length is 13 residues. Germline lookup yields CDR1 SQVTM and CDR2 ANQGSEA. V dropped 4 bases and J dropped 3 bases, with 10 bases sitting between them. As DNA, the CDR3 is TGCAGCGTTGTTTATACGCTCAATCAGCCCCAGCATTTT. Its protein is CSVVYTLNQPQHF. Full variable domain (rest looked up from reference TRBV29-1 and TRBJ1-5): SAVISQKPSRDICQRGTSLTIQCQVDSQVTMMFWYRQQPGQSLTLIATANQGSEATYESGFVIDKFPISRPNLTFSTLTVSNMSPEDSSIYLCSVVYTLNQPQHFGDGTRLSIL.

This clonotype occurred a few times. The CDR3: CASSMAGTSGRGSYNEQFF. The CDR3 nucleotides are TGTGCCAGTAGTATGGCTGGGACTAGCGGGAGGGGCTCCTACAATGAGCAGTTCTTC. V and J are TRBV19 and TRBJ2-1; TRBD2 agrees at 16 bases. The CDR3 is made up of 19 amino acids. Per the germline V gene, CDR1 is LNHDA and CDR2 is SQIVND (reference sequence). V shed 3 bases and J 0 bases; nucleotides not matched to a gene: 5.

Concerning this clonotype: A much larger clone lies a single base off, so this may be a read error. V usage is TRBV7-9 and J usage is TRBJ1-2; no reliable D call. Germline CDR1 SEHNR, CDR2 FQNEAQ (reference sequence). This CDR3 has 14 residues. The germline V and J ends were trimmed by 8 bases and 2 bases, with 15 bases remaining between them. The CDR3 loop is CASGLGSCNYGYTF. The CDR3 DNA follows: TGTGCCAGCGGATTGGGTTCATGCAACTATGGCTACACCTTC.